This passage covers 19 T cell receptor beta chains from one sample sequenced in a study of blood T cell repertoires in COVID-19. The assay was immunoSEQ multiplex PCR, and TCRdb's table has in-frame clones only and misses some. The sample has 80,000 to 100,000 clones; more than 60% are singletons. Specimen: peripheral blood. These receptors originate from a human donor in a cohort sampled during active COVID-19.

The chain recombines TRBV5-1 with TRBJ2-4; D is ambiguous. The CDR3 sequence is 14 residues long. V shed 5 bases and J shed 7 bases, with 16 bases lying between them. Germline values: CDR1 SGHRS, CDR2 YFSETQ. Here the CDR3 DNA reads TGCGCCAGCAGTCTTTATATGACTGCCAACATTCAGTACTTC. This sequence encodes CASSLYMTANIQYF.

J is TRBJ1-4 and V is TRBV18; 7 bases agree with TRBD1. Germline CDR1 reads KGHSH; CDR2 reads LQKENI. This CDR3 contains 16 residues. V shed 3 bases and J 2 bases; nucleotides not matched to a gene: 6. The CDR3 sequence is CASSPLAGQTNEKLFF. In DNA form, the CDR3 reads TGTGCCAGCTCACCCTTAGCGGGACAGACTAATGAAAAACTGTTTTTT.

This chain uses TRBV27 with TRBJ1-1; a weak D match, TRBD1 (5 bases). V lost 2 bases to trimming and J lost 0 bases, with 19 bases between them. CDR3 size: 18 residues. Germline V gene lookup returns CDR1 MNHEY and CDR2 SMNVEV (reference sequence). The CDR3 coding sequence is TGTGCCAGCAGTTTAAGGGGCAGGCGCCCTTCTCTGAACACTGAAGCTTTCTTT. Its translation: CASSLRGRRPSLNTEAFF.

J is TRBJ1-5 and V is TRBV6-6, with D tentatively TRBD1 (6 bases). This CDR3 has 16 residues. V was trimmed by 2 bases and J by 3 bases, leaving 14 bases between them. Germline assignment: CDR1 MNHNY and CDR2 SVGAGI (reference sequence). The CDR3 sequence: CASSYLLGGYNQPQHF. DNA for the CDR3: TGTGCCAGCAGTTACCTCCTTGGGGGCTACAATCAGCCCCAGCATTTT.

The rearrangement links TRBV11-2 to TRBJ2-5; 8 nucleotides line up with TRBD2. The CDR3 consists of 15 residues. Germline V gives CDR1 SGHAT, CDR2 FQNNGV. Trimming at V came to 5 bases and at J to 2 bases, leaving 7 bases not matched to a gene. CDR3 protein: CASSRGAGVQETQYF. The DNA of the CDR3 is TGTGCCAGCAGCCGAGGAGCGGGAGTTCAAGAGACCCAGTACTTC.

The rearrangement links TRBV27 to TRBJ1-2; D not resolved. The CDR3 is 14 residues long. The germline V gene encodes CDR1 MNHEY and CDR2 SMNVEV (reference sequence). The V end lost 0 bases, the J end lost 4 bases, and 9 bases lay between the germline ends. Here the CDR3 reads CASSLSVTGYGYTF. CDR3 in DNA: TGTGCCAGCAGTTTATCAGTGACGGGCTATGGCTACACCTTC.

The rearrangement uses TRBV5-1 and TRBJ1-1; no clear D gene. Germline V gene lookup returns CDR1 SGHRS and CDR2 YFSETQ. Trimming left V 2 bases short and J 5 bases short, with 13 bases between. The CDR3 runs 14 residues. CDR3 sequence (DNA): TGCGCCAGCAGCTTAAAGGGAGGGAAAACTGAAGCTTTCTTT. Protein product: CASSLKGGKTEAFF.

The chain carries TRBV5-6 and TRBJ2-1; D is undetermined. CDR3 length: 11 amino acids. V was trimmed by 0 bases and J by 9 bases, leaving 4 bases between them. Germline V gene sequence: CDR1 SGHDT, CDR2 YYEEEE. The CDR3 is CASSLGGEQFF. In DNA, the CDR3 is TGTGCCAGCAGCTTGGGAGGTGAGCAGTTCTTC.

This chain uses TRBV6-5 with TRBJ1-1; D call uncertain. The CDR3 spans 13 residues. V dropped 0 bases and J dropped 5 bases, with 7 bases sitting between them. Looked up from germline, CDR1 is MNHEY and CDR2 is SVGAGI. In DNA form, the CDR3 reads TGTGCCAGCAGTTACTCGGAGAGGACTGAAGCTTTCTTT. Translated, it gives CASSYSERTEAFF.

The chain uses TRBV7-6 and TRBJ2-1, with 7 bases lining up with TRBD2. CDR1 is SGHVS, CDR2 FNYEAQ, per germline. The ends lost 4 bases at V and 5 bases at J; junction bases unmatched: 11. The CDR3 runs to 16 residues. The CDR3 nucleotides read TGTGCCAGCAGCTCTGCGGGGGTGAGGCAAAACAATGAGCAGTTCTTC. Translation gives CASSSAGVRQNNEQFF.

V is TRBV7-9 and J is TRBJ2-7; TRBD1 matches 7 bases. Germline V gene data show CDR1 as SEHNR and CDR2 as FQNEAQ (reference sequence). The CDR3 sequence is 19 residues long. Trimming took 4 bases from V and 3 from J; bases not matched to a gene: 21. The CDR3 DNA sequence: TGTGCCAGCAGCTCCCCTATCGCGGCACCGGGACAGCCGGACTACGAGCAGTACTTC. It codes for CASSSPIAAPGQPDYEQYF.

The chain recombines TRBV5-1 with TRBJ2-2; D is uncertain. In germline, CDR1 is SGHRS, CDR2 YFSETQ. V lost 3 bases, J lost 0 bases, and 9 bases lay in between. This CDR3 is built from 15 residues. CDR3 residues: CASSWVTTNTGELFF. Written as DNA, the CDR3 is TGCGCCAGCAGCTGGGTGACAACGAACACCGGGGAGCTGTTTTTT. The whole variable domain, remainder taken from reference TRBV5-1 and TRBJ2-2, is KAGVTQTPRYLIKTRGQQVTLSCSPISGHRSVSWYQQTPGQGLQFLFEYFSETQRNKGNFPGRFSGRQFSNSRSEMNVSTLELGDSALYLCASSWVTTNTGELFFGEGSRLTVL.

The chain uses TRBV4-1 and TRBJ1-4; 8 positions match TRBD1. The CDR3 consists of 16 residues. Trimming removed 3 bases from V and 5 bases from J; junction bases left unmatched: 8. Germline V gene data show CDR1 as MGHRA and CDR2 as YSYEKL. CDR3 loop: CASSQTGVPPNEKLFF. In DNA form, the CDR3 reads TGCGCCAGCAGCCAGACAGGGGTTCCTCCGAATGAAAAACTGTTTTTT.

V usage is TRBV5-1 and J usage is TRBJ2-5; D ambiguous. Trimming removed 1 base from V and 2 bases from J, with 6 bases in between. The CDR3 loop spans 13 amino acids. Per germline, CDR1 SGHRS and CDR2 YFSETQ. CDR3 DNA: TGCGCCAGCAGCTTGTCTAGTCAAGAGACCCAGTACTTC. Translating it yields CASSLSSQETQYF. The whole variable domain, filled in from reference TRBV5-1 and TRBJ2-5, reads KAGVTQTPRYLIKTRGQQVTLSCSPISGHRSVSWYQQTPGQGLQFLFEYFSETQRNKGNFPGRFSGRQFSNSRSEMNVSTLELGDSALYLCASSLSSQETQYFGPGTRLLVL.

The chain couples TRBV5-6 to TRBJ2-2; tentatively, D is TRBD1 (6 bases). This CDR3 is built from 14 residues. Looked up from germline, CDR1 is SGHDT and CDR2 is YYEEEE. With 2 bases removed from V and 3 bases from J, the gap between germline ends came to 8 bases. CDR3 protein: CASSLGGHTGELFF. CDR3 DNA sequence: TGTGCCAGCAGCTTAGGGGGTCACACCGGGGAGCTGTTTTTT.

The rearrangement joins TRBV19 to TRBJ1-4; D gene unclear. Germline CDR1 and CDR2: LNHDA and SQIVND (reference sequence). V gave up 4 bases and J gave up 6 bases, with 6 bases separating them. This CDR3 spans 12 amino acids. As DNA, the CDR3 is TGTGCCAGTAGTACGCAGGATGAAAAACTGTTTTTT. This sequence encodes CASSTQDEKLFF.

In this sample, this clone turned up once. The chain employs TRBV3-1 (or the pseudogene TRBV3-2) and TRBJ1-2, with TRBD1 matching over 7 bases. This CDR3 is built from 14 residues. The germline gives CDR1 LGHDT, CDR2 YNNKEL (reference sequence). With V trimmed by 1 base and J by 7 bases, 6 bases remained unmatched. CDR3 coding DNA: TGTGCCAGCAGCCAAGGACAGGGTGTCTCTGGCTACACCTTC. Protein: CASSQGQGVSGYTF.

CDR3 residues: CASSYSGESSYEQYF. CDR3 nucleotides: TGTGCCAGTAGTTACTCAGGGGAGAGCTCCTACGAGCAGTACTTC. The gene calls are TRBV19 and TRBJ2-7; D may be TRBD1 (6 bases). Germline CDR1 LNHDA, CDR2 SQIVND (reference sequence). Trimming cost V 5 bases and J 0 bases, with 14 bases left between them. The CDR3 spans 15 residues.

The rearrangement uses TRBV6-1 and TRBJ1-1; D gene unclear. CDR1 and CDR2 (germline): MNHNS, SASEGT. CDR3 size: 12 residues. Trimming cost V 5 bases and J 0 bases, with 4 bases left between them. The CDR3: CASSLLNTEAFF. CDR3 sequence (DNA): TGTGCCAGCAGTTTATTGAACACTGAAGCTTTCTTT.